The next 24 T cell receptor beta chains were all read from a single sample in a study of T cells expressing NK-cell markers. TCRdb reprocessed the 5' RACE reads and reports one entry per CDR3 protein, with no DNA. Found here are about 260,000 distinct CDR3 sequences; the top ten clones hold about 4.2%. The sequenced sample consisted of blood T cells: a sorted CD56 or NKG2C T cell subset, CD4+ or CD8+ T cells, or bulk PBMC T cells (not recorded which). These receptors were collected from a woman aged 18-70 years in good health.

The CDR3 region is CSAQGGLGNTEAFF. This chain joins TRBV20-1 and TRBJ1-1; TCRdb selects TRBD1, and the lack of DNA leaves this call unchecked. Germline V lookup: CDR1 DFQATT, CDR2 SNEGSKA (reference sequence). The CDR3 has 14 amino acids.

The rearrangement joins TRBV6-1 to TRBJ2-7. The CDR3 consists of 13 residues. Looked up from germline, CDR1 is MNHNS and CDR2 is SASEGT. The CDR3 sequence is CASSVVGSYEQYF.

CDR3 loop: CSAPSSGRSTDTQYF. V and J are TRBV29-1 and TRBJ2-3; TCRdb outputs TRBD2, but without DNA this stays unchecked. The CDR3 totals 15 residues. CDR1 and CDR2 (germline): SQVTM, ANQGSEA.

The CDR3 here is CASSPGGKNIQYF. V usage is TRBV6-6 and J usage is TRBJ2-4; TCRdb returns TRBD1, unconfirmable since there is no DNA. The CDR3 has 13 amino acids. CDR1 MNHNY and CDR2 SVGAGI come from the germline V gene (reference sequence).

The chain combines TRBV5-6 with TRBJ2-4; as DNA is missing, the TRBD1 call by TCRdb cannot be tested. The CDR3 spans 15 residues. CDR1 and CDR2 (germline): SGHDT, YYEEEE. CDR3 region: CASSLVQTGAAIQYF.

The chain has TRBV20-1 and TRBJ2-1; TCRdb calls TRBD2, which cannot be checked without DNA. Germline values: CDR1 DFQATT, CDR2 SNEGSKA (reference sequence). The CDR3 is 12 residues long. The chain's CDR3 is CSAATRELSQFF.

The chain combines TRBV4-3 with TRBJ2-5; with no DNA, the TCRdb D assignment of TRBD1 cannot be verified. The V gene's germline CDR1 is LGHNA and CDR2 YSLEER. The CDR3 has 18 amino acids. The CDR3 loop reads CASSRETADRGFQETQYF.

The chain carries TRBV12-3 or TRBV12-4 and TRBJ1-4; the TCRdb D gene call, TRBD1, has no DNA to confirm it. The CDR3 totals 14 residues. This CDR3 is CASRDTATNEKLFF.

V and J are TRBV27 and TRBJ1-6; TCRdb designates TRBD1, a call that cannot be tested without DNA. This CDR3 has 17 residues. Germline CDR1 MNHEY, CDR2 SMNVEV (reference sequence). CDR3 sequence: CASSLPGGSGRRSPLHF.

The J gene is TRBJ1-1, the V gene TRBV28; with no DNA, the TCRdb D assignment of TRBD1 cannot be verified. From germline, CDR1 is MDHEN and CDR2 SYDVKM. The CDR3 consists of 16 residues. The CDR3 region is CASIPGGVDLNTEAFF.

V is TRBV4-3 and J is TRBJ2-3; TCRdb proposes TRBD2, but this gene call is untestable without DNA. Germline assignment: CDR1 LGHNA and CDR2 YSLEER. This CDR3 region has 17 residues. The CDR3: CASSQGLSGSLTDTQYF.

V is TRBV7-8 and J is TRBJ2-7; TCRdb lists TRBD1, though no DNA is available to test this call. Germline V gene data show CDR1 as SGHVS and CDR2 as FQNEAQ. The length of the CDR3 is 16 residues. CDR3 amino acids: CASSPGLRIGLDEQYF.

The rearrangement joins TRBV4-3 to TRBJ1-2; the TRBD1 assignment by TCRdb is unverifiable without DNA. CDR3 length: 16 residues. From germline, CDR1 is LGHNA and CDR2 YSLEER. CDR3 protein: CASSQGFGQGNYGYTF.

This sequence joins TRBV7-8 and TRBJ2-1; TCRdb reports TRBD2, a call that lacks DNA to check it against. Germline V gene lookup returns CDR1 SGHVS and CDR2 FQNEAQ. The CDR3 length is 15 residues. The CDR3 here is CASSAGVAGGRAQFF.

V gene TRBV7-2 combines with J gene TRBJ2-2. This CDR3 has 16 amino acids. Germline V gene data show CDR1 as SGHTA and CDR2 as FQGNSA. CDR3 region: CASSLRVTVSTGELFF.

The chain employs TRBV18 and TRBJ2-5; TCRdb indicates TRBD1, and absent DNA this call remains unverified. The CDR3 has 14 amino acids. Germline CDR1 KGHSH, CDR2 LQKENI. Here the CDR3 reads CASSPGRGGETQYF.

The chain couples TRBV5-1 to TRBJ2-3; the D call of TRBD1 rests on TCRdb alone, since no DNA is present to check it. The CDR3 has 14 amino acids. CDR1 SGHRS and CDR2 YFSETQ come from the germline V gene. This CDR3 is CASSLGDGTDTQYF.

This rearrangement joins TRBV6-6 to TRBJ2-7; the TCRdb call, TRBD1, lacks DNA for checking. Germline V lookup: CDR1 MNHNY, CDR2 SVGAGI (reference sequence). The CDR3 extends over 13 amino acids. CDR3 sequence reads: CASSIRVLYEQYF.

V gene TRBV5-4 combines with J gene TRBJ2-5; absent DNA, TCRdb's TRBD1 call cannot be checked. The CDR3 runs to 15 residues. Looked up from germline, CDR1 is SGHNT and CDR2 is YYREEE (reference sequence). CDR3 sequence: CASSPRAGGSETQYF.

The chain couples TRBV3-1 to TRBJ1-6; absent DNA, TCRdb's TRBD1 call cannot be checked. This CDR3 contains 15 residues. Germline loops: CDR1 LGHDT, CDR2 YNNKEL (reference sequence). Here the CDR3 reads CASSRQALGNSPLHF.

The chain's CDR3 is CASSQPGAGETQYF. The chain uses TRBV4-3 and TRBJ2-5; TCRdb's assignment of TRBD1 cannot be checked, as there is no DNA. This CDR3 region has 14 residues. Germline CDR1 LGHNA, CDR2 YSLEER.

The J gene is TRBJ1-4, the V gene TRBV6-5; with no DNA, the TCRdb D assignment of TRBD1 cannot be verified. The CDR3 has 19 residues. Per the germline V gene, CDR1 is MNHEY and CDR2 is SVGAGI. CDR3 in amino acids: CASSYRRGTGGLTNEKLFF.

The chain uses TRBV7-2 and TRBJ1-2; TCRdb proposes TRBD1, but this gene call is untestable without DNA. The CDR3 totals 14 residues. Germline V CDR1 and CDR2: SGHTA, FQGNSA. The CDR3 protein is CASSSQQGTGGYTF.

The chain joins TRBV7-9 to TRBJ2-3. The CDR3 contains 15 residues. Germline CDR1 reads SEHNR; CDR2 reads FQNEAQ (reference sequence). CDR3 loop: CASSLTTVSTDTQYF.